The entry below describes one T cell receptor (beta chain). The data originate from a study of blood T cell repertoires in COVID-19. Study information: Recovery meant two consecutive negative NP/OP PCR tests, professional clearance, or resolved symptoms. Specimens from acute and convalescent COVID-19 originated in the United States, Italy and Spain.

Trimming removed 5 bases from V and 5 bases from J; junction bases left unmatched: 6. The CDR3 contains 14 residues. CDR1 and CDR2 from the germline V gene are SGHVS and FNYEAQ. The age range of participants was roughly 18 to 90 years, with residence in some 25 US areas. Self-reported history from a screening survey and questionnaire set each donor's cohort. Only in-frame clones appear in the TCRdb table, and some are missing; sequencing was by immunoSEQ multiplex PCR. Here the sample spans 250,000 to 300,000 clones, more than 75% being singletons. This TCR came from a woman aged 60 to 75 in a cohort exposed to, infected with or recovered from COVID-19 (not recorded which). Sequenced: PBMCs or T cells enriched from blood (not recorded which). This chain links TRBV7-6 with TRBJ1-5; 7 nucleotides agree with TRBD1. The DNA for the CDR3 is TGTGCCAGCAGCGGAAGGGGGCCGGATCAGCCCCAGCATTTT. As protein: CASSGRGPDQPQHF.